The rows below give T cell receptor beta chains drawn from one sample of a study of T cell repertoires in cytomegalovirus infection. Each CDR3 protein is one row after TCRdb ran MiXCR on the reads. Counted here are fewer than 400,000 distinct CDR3 sequences, about a sixth occurring once; the ten biggest clones make up 7.5% to 9%. The sample consisted of PBMCs. The source of these receptors is a human donor in good health (CMV status not recorded). Some clones in this sample may be carry-over from other donors' samples. CDR3s include the opening cysteine and the closing phenylalanine or tryptophan. Fields, in order: J gene, clone size, D gene, V gene, CDR3 protein, CDR3 DNA. The D gene is left open where the match is weak. Not all rows give a size; the values are once, few, many and, for expanded clones, a class.

TRBJ2-7 many NA TRBV12-3/TRBV12-4 CASSQHRSSYEQYF TGTGCCAGCAGCCAGCACAGGAGCTCCTACGAGCAGTACTTC
TRBJ2-7 NA NA TRBV6-6 CASSTLDEQYF TGTGCCAGCAGTACTCTAGACGAGCAGTACTTC
TRBJ2-7 many NA TRBV2 CASSESPGTPGPYEQYF TGTGCCAGCAGTGAATCCCCCGGGACACCCGGTCCCTACGAGCAGTACTTC
TRBJ1-3 many NA TRBV7-2 CASSPSPGNTIYF TGTGCCAGCAGCCCAAGTCCTGGAAACACCATATATTTT
TRBJ2-1 NA TRBD2 TRBV3-1 CASSQRAGGGDEQFF TGTGCCAGCAGCCAAAGAGCGGGGGGTGGTGATGAGCAGTTCTTC
TRBJ2-3 few NA TRBV5-4 CASSAWDTQYF TGTGCCAGCAGCGCGTGGGATACGCAGTATTTT
TRBJ2-6 few NA TRBV4-1 CASSQEGIAGANVLTF TGCGCCAGCAGCCAAGAGGGGATAGCTGGGGCCAACGTCCTGACTTTC
TRBJ2-7 NA TRBD1 TRBV20-1 CSARQGSTYEQYF TGCAGTGCTCGACAGGGGTCCACCTACGAGCAGTACTTC
TRBJ2-5 few TRBD1 TRBV6-1 CASSEIPTGVETQYF TGTGCCAGCAGTGAGATCCCAACAGGGGTCGAGACCCAGTACTTC
TRBJ2-7 many TRBD2 TRBV7-2 CASSFGLALFYEQYF TGTGCCAGCAGCTTTGGACTAGCCCTATTCTACGAGCAGTACTTC
TRBJ2-5 NA TRBD2 TRBV20-1 CSARTGLAGSETQYF TGCAGTGCCCGGACGGGACTAGCGGGAAGTGAGACCCAGTACTTC
TRBJ1-5 few TRBD1 TRBV27 CASSSTGYGQPQHF TGTGCCAGCAGTTCGACAGGGTACGGTCAGCCCCAGCATTTT
TRBJ2-5 NA NA TRBV4-3 CASSQYGGNGPQETQYF TGCGCCAGCAGCCAATATGGGGGGAATGGACCCCAAGAGACCCAGTACTTC
TRBJ1-1 many TRBD1 TRBV11-2 CASSSPRTGSRMNTEAFF TGTGCCAGCAGCTCGCCCCGGACAGGGTCCCGCATGAACACTGAAGCTTTCTTT
TRBJ2-5 many NA TRBV6-2/TRBV6-3 CASSNSKETQYF TGTGCCAGCAGCAACAGCAAAGAGACCCAGTACTTC
TRBJ2-3 few TRBD2 TRBV15 CATSRAGAGGRFTDTQYF TGTGCCACCAGCAGAGCCGGAGCGGGGGGTCGTTTCACAGATACGCAGTATTTT
TRBJ1-1 few NA TRBV20-1 CSARFRGGTEAFF TGCAGTGCTCGATTCCGGGGGGGTACTGAAGCTTTCTTT
TRBJ1-1 once NA TRBV5-1 CASSDTGNTEAFF TGCGCCAGCAGCGATACAGGGAACACTGAAGCTTTCTTT
TRBJ1-4 few NA TRBV4-2 CASSQVAGLNEKLFF TGTGCCAGCAGCCAAGTGGCAGGACTTAATGAAAAACTGTTTTTT
TRBJ1-5 NA NA TRBV7-8 CASSSRVFGNQPQHF TGTGCCAGCAGCTCCAGGGTTTTTGGCAATCAGCCCCAGCATTTT
TRBJ1-2 NA NA TRBV19 CASSISGDYGYTF TGTGCCAGTAGTATCTCAGGGGACTATGGCTACACCTTC
TRBJ2-3 few NA TRBV7-9 CASYATGEGTTDTQYF TGTGCCAGCTACGCAACGGGCGAGGGCACGACAGATACGCAGTATTTT
TRBJ2-1 many TRBD1 TRBV19 CASSIGQGYNEQFF TGTGCCAGTAGTATCGGACAGGGTTACAATGAGCAGTTCTTC
TRBJ2-7 few TRBD1 TRBV5-6 CASSKTGFWNEQYF TGTGCCAGCAGCAAGACAGGGTTTTGGAACGAGCAGTACTTC
TRBJ2-7 few NA TRBV7-6 CASSLGHIYEQYF TGTGCCAGCAGCTTGGGGCATATCTACGAGCAGTACTTC
TRBJ1-5 many NA TRBV2 CASSVRGLLQPQHF TGTGCCAGCAGTGTACGTGGTCTCTTACAGCCCCAGCATTTT
TRBJ2-7 many TRBD2 TRBV7-2 CASSLARRLAGGTGEQYF TGTGCCAGCAGCTTAGCGAGGAGACTAGCGGGGGGGACCGGCGAGCAGTACTTC
TRBJ1-6 many NA TRBV7-2 CASSLSSPLHF TGTGCCAGCAGCTTGAGTTCACCCCTCCACTTT
TRBJ1-5 many TRBD1 TRBV7-9 CASSLGLGQGDQPQHF TGTGCCAGCAGCTTAGGACTGGGACAGGGTGATCAGCCCCAGCATTTT
TRBJ1-3 many NA TRBV7-2 CASSWSWGDSGNTIYF TGTGCCAGCAGCTGGTCCTGGGGCGACTCTGGAAACACCATATATTTT
TRBJ1-1 many TRBD1 TRBV7-8 CASRLSPGQLTEAFF TGTGCCAGCAGATTGAGTCCGGGACAGCTCACTGAAGCTTTCTTT
TRBJ2-3 few TRBD1 TRBV7-8 CASSRPSLGTGGTDTQYF TGTGCCAGCAGCCGTCCCAGCCTCGGGACAGGAGGTACAGATACGCAGTATTTT
TRBJ2-5 few TRBD1 TRBV2 CASSDGQGLETQYF TGTGCCAGCAGCGACGGACAGGGCTTGGAGACCCAGTACTTC
TRBJ1-5 many NA TRBV7-9 CASSPGQESNQPQHF TGTGCCAGCAGCCCCGGGCAGGAGAGCAATCAGCCCCAGCATTTT
TRBJ2-3 many TRBD1 TRBV7-2 CASSPSTGADTQYF TGTGCCAGCAGCCCTTCGACAGGGGCAGATACGCAGTATTTT
TRBJ2-1 NA TRBD2 TRBV24-1 CATSDSTSGGRGYSEQFF TGTGCCACCAGTGATTCGACTAGCGGGGGGAGAGGGTACAGTGAGCAGTTCTTC